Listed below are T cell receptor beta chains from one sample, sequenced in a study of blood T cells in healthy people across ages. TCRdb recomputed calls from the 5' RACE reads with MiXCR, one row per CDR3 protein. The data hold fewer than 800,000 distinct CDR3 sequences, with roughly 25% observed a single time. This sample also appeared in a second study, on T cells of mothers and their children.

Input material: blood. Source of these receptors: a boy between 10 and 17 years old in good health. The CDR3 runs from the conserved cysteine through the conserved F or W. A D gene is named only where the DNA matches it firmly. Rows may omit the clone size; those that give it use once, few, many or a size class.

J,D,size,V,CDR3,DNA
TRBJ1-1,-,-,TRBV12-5,CASGFVGEAFF,TGTGCTAGTGGTTTTGTTGGTGAAGCTTTCTTT
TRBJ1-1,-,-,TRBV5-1,CASSLGGARTEAFF,TGCGCCAGCAGCTTGGGAGGGGCGAGGACTGAAGCTTTCTTT
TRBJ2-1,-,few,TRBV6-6,CASTRTGYEQFF,TGTGCCAGCACTAGAACAGGATATGAGCAGTTCTTC
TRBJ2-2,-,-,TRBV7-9,CASNDRGLAGNTGELFF,TGTGCCAGCAATGACAGGGGTCTAGCGGGAAACACCGGGGAGCTGTTTTTT
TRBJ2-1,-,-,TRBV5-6,CASRGADENEQFF,TGTGCCAGCAGGGGGGCCGATGAGAATGAGCAGTTCTTC
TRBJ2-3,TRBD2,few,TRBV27,CASSLSSGGSLTPSTDTQYF,TGTGCCAGCAGTTTATCATCGGGAGGGTCCCTGACACCTAGCACAGATACGCAGTATTTT
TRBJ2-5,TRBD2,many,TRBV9,CASSVTSGVQETQYF,TGTGCCAGCAGCGTAACTAGCGGGGTCCAAGAGACCCAGTACTTC
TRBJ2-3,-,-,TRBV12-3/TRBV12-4,CASSRDSYTQYF,TGTGCCAGCAGCCGAGACTCATATACGCAGTATTTT
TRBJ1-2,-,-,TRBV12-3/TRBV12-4,CASSSSRTSGGYTF,TGTGCCAGCAGTTCGAGTAGAACAAGTGGAGGCTACACCTTC
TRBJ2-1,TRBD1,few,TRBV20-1,CSARDGTAGGYNEQFF,TGCAGTGCTAGAGATGGTACGGCAGGGGGTTACAATGAGCAGTTCTTC
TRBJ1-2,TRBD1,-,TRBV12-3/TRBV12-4,CASSGNRGRRYGYTF,TGTGCCAGCAGTGGAAACAGGGGGCGACGGTATGGCTACACCTTC
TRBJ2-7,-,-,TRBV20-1,CSARNTKRNYEQYF,TGCAGTGCTAGAAACACAAAGCGTAATTACGAGCAGTACTTC
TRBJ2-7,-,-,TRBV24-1,CATSDKDTPYEQYF,TGTGCCACCAGTGATAAGGACACCCCCTACGAGCAGTACTTC
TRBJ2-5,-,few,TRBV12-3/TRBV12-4,CASSFVREQETQYF,TGTGCCAGCAGTTTTGTTAGAGAACAAGAGACCCAGTACTTC
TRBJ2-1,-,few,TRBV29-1,CSVEEDYNEQFF,TGCAGCGTTGAAGAAGATTACAATGAGCAGTTCTTC
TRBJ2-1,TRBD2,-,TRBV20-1,CSASRGTSVYNEQFF,TGCAGTGCTAGCAGAGGGACTAGCGTTTACAATGAGCAGTTCTTC
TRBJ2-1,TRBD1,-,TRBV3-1,CASSQLDRDGNEQFF,TGTGCCAGCAGCCAACTGGACAGGGATGGGAATGAGCAGTTCTTC
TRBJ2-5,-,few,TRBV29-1,CSVQGLLLGEWFF,TGCAGCGTTCAGGGGTTGTTGCTAGGAGAATGGTTCTTC
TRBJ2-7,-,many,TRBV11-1,CASSFTGAYEQYF,TGTGCCAGCAGCTTCACGGGAGCCTACGAGCAGTACTTC
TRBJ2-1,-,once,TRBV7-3,CASSLSGGTDSYNEQFF,TGTGCCAGCAGCTTAAGTGGTGGGACCGATTCCTACAATGAGCAGTTCTTC
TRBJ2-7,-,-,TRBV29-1,CSVETESSYEQYF,TGCAGCGTTGAGACGGAGAGCTCCTACGAGCAGTACTTC
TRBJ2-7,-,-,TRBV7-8,CASSLRVTINYEQYF,TGTGCCAGCAGCTTAAGGGTGACCATAAATTACGAGCAGTACTTC
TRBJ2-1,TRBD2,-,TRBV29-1,CSAEGSGGVFNEQFF,TGCAGCGCAGAAGGGAGCGGGGGGGTTTTCAATGAGCAGTTCTTC
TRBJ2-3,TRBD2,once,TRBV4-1,CASSLQLGEGDTQYF,TGCGCCAGCAGCCTACAGCTCGGGGAGGGAGATACGCAGTATTTT
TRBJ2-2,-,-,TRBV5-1,CASSWTTGPGELFF,TGCGCCAGCAGCTGGACCACAGGGCCCGGGGAGCTGTTTTTT
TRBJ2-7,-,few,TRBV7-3,CASSLRDGYEQYF,TGTGCCAGCAGCTTAAGGGACGGCTACGAGCAGTACTTC
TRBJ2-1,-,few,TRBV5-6,CASSLVSGDNEQFF,TGTGCCAGCAGCTTGGTTTCAGGGGACAATGAGCAGTTCTTC
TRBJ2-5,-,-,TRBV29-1,CSVENVDIVETQYF,TGCAGCGTTGAGAACGTTGACATAGTGGAGACCCAGTACTTC
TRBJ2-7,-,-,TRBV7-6,CASSLVYGADSYEQYF,TGTGCCAGCAGCTTAGTTTATGGGGCTGACTCCTACGAGCAGTACTTC
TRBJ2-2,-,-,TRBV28,CASSFGRKGNTGELFF,TGTGCCAGCAGTTTTGGTAGGAAAGGTAACACCGGGGAGCTGTTTTTT
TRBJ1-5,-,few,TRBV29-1,CSAGDANQPQHF,TGCAGCGCAGGGGACGCTAATCAGCCCCAGCATTTT
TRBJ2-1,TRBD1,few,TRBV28,CASSLHGQGTHNEQFF,TGTGCCAGCAGTTTACACGGACAGGGGACCCACAATGAGCAGTTCTTC
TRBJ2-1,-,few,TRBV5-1,CASSPTEVSYNEQFF,TGCGCCAGCAGCCCGACAGAAGTCTCCTACAATGAGCAGTTCTTC
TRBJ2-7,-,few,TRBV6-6,CASRLSGTNYEQYF,TGTGCCAGCAGACTTTCCGGGACGAATTACGAGCAGTACTTC
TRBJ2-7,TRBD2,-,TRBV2,CASSEGNSGRAEQYF,TGTGCCAGCAGTGAGGGAAATAGCGGGAGGGCCGAGCAGTACTTC
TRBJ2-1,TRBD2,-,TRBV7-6,CASSLSVAGGRNEQFF,TGTGCCAGCAGCTTAAGTGTAGCGGGGGGGCGGAATGAGCAGTTCTTC
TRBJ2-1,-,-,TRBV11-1,CASSSGIAYNEQFF,TGTGCCAGCAGCTCAGGGATAGCCTACAATGAGCAGTTCTTC
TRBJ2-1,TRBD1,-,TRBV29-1,CSTRTGGYNEQFF,TGCAGCACCCGGACAGGGGGCTACAATGAGCAGTTCTTC
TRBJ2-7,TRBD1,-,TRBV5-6,CASPDRGRYEQYF,TGTGCCAGCCCGGACAGGGGGAGGTACGAGCAGTACTTC
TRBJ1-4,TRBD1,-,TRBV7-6,CASSLKTGGREELFF,TGTGCCAGCAGCTTGAAGACAGGGGGACGGGAAGAACTGTTTTTT
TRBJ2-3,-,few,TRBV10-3,CAISVWRGTDTRYF,TGTGCCATCAGTGTTTGGCGAGGAACAGATACGCGGTATTTT
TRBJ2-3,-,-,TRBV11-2,CASSLGSANPSTDTQYF,TGTGCCAGCAGCTTAGGGTCAGCAAATCCTAGCACAGATACGCAGTATTTT
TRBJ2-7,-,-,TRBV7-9,CAGSVGDFNPYEQYF,TGTGCCGGCAGCGTGGGGGACTTCAACCCATACGAGCAGTACTTC
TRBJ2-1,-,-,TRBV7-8,CASSLALGINEQFF,TGTGCCAGCAGCTTAGCGCTGGGGATCAATGAGCAGTTCTTC
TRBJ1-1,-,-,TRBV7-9,CASSQARTEAFF,TGTGCCAGCAGCCAAGCAAGGACTGAAGCTTTCTTT
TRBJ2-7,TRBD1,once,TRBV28,CASTPDRVSYEQYF,TGTGCCAGCACCCCGGACAGGGTCTCGTACGAGCAGTACTTC
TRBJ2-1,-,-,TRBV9,CASSVATRNEQFF,TGTGCCAGCAGCGTAGCTACGAGAAATGAGCAGTTCTTC
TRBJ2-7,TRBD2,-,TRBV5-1,CASSFAREGNYEQYF,TGCGCCAGCAGCTTCGCTAGGGAGGGCAACTACGAGCAGTACTTC
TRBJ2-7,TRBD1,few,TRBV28,CANSRLYGQVMTEYF,TGTGCCAACAGTCGGCTCTACGGACAGGTTATGACGGAGTACTTC